This TCR beta chain is drawn from a study of T cells after yellow fever vaccination. Trimming stripped 6 bases from V and 0 bases from J, with 9 bases between. CDR1 MNHEY and CDR2 SVGEGT come from the germline V gene. The CDR3 spans 14 residues. MiXCR was run by TCRdb on the 5' RACE reads, yielding one entry per CDR3 protein. The table includes about 120,000 distinct CDR3 sequences, almost 9% detected once. This sequence originates from a man aged 18 to 30 who received the YFV17D yellow fever vaccine. The input for sequencing was CD8+ T cells sorted from PBMCs, taken on the day of the yellow fever booster vaccination. This chain joins TRBV6-2 or TRBV6-3 and TRBJ1-5; unclear D gene. The CDR3 DNA is TGTGCCAGCAGCTCTTATAATAGCAATCAGCCCCAGCATTTT. Translation: CASSSYNSNQPQHF.